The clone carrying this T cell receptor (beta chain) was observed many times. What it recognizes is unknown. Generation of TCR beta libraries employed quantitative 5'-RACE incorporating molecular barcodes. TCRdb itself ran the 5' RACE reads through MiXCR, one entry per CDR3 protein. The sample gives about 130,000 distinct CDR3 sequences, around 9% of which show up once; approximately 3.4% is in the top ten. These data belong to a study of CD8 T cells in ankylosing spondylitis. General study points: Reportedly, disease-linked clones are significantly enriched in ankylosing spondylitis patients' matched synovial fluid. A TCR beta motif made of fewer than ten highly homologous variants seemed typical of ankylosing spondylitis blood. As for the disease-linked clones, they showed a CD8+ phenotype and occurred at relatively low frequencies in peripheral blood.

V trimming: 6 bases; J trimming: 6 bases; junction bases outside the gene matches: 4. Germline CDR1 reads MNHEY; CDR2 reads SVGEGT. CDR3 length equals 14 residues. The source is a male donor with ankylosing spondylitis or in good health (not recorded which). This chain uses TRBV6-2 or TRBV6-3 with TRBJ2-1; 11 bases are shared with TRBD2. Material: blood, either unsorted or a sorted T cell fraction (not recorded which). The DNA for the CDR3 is TGTGCCAGCAGGATTAGCGGGAGGGCCAATGAGCAGTTCTTC. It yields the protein CASRISGRANEQFF.